The 3 T cell receptor beta chains given below trace back to one sample, sequenced in a study of blood T cell repertoires in COVID-19. Measured with immunoSEQ multiplex PCR; TCRdb has only the in-frame clones, and not every one. The data contain approximately 350,000 clones, about 88% of them singletons. Sequencing used peripheral blood. These receptors were obtained from an older woman with COVID-19, enrolled during active disease.

The chain employs TRBV19 and TRBJ1-1; 12 bases map to TRBD1. V lost 5 bases, J lost 2 bases, and 15 bases stayed unmatched. CDR3 length equals 19 residues. Germline V gives CDR1 LNHDA, CDR2 SQIVND (reference sequence). CDR3 sequence reads: CASSPRGAGTGGRNTEAFF. The CDR3 DNA follows: TGTGCCAGTAGTCCTCGAGGGGCCGGGACAGGGGGCAGAAACACTGAAGCTTTCTTT.

The V and J genes are TRBV18 and TRBJ2-7, with 7 bases that match TRBD1. With 3 bases clipped from V and 6 bases from J, the junction kept 2 bases outside the gene matches. This CDR3 spans 12 amino acids. In germline, CDR1 is KGHSH, CDR2 LQKENI. The CDR3 DNA reads TGTGCCAGCTCACCCGGGACAGTCGAGCAGTACTTC. It is translated as CASSPGTVEQYF.

The chain employs TRBV23-1 and TRBJ1-6; TRBD1 matches 8 bases. TRBV23-1 is marked as an open reading frame, function uncertain. J was trimmed by 5 bases and V by 6 bases; bases with no gene match: 12. There are 17 residues in the CDR3. In DNA form, the CDR3 reads TGCGCCAGCAGCTACGTTGACAGGGGATCTAATAATTCACCCCTCCACTTT. Translating gives CASSYVDRGSNNSPLHF.